The 10 T cell receptor beta chains below all came from one sample that was sequenced in a study of metastatic and nonmetastatic thyroid tumors. Thyroid surgery took place with no prior treatment in any patient. Using MiXCR, TCRdb reanalyzed the PCR reads. The sample shows about 20,000 clones, less than 25% of them seen only once. Input material: tumor tissue. The source is a female donor with papillary thyroid cancer or a benign thyroid nodule (not recorded which). Some clones in this sample may be carry-over from other donors' samples.

This rearrangement joins TRBV20-1 to TRBJ2-1; 10 positions match TRBD2. This CDR3 is built from 15 residues. Germline V gene lookup returns CDR1 DFQATT and CDR2 SNEGSKA (reference sequence). The V gene end was trimmed by 2 bases and the J gene end by 8 bases; junction bases not matched to a gene: 9. The CDR3 here is CSARPLAGPRHEQFF. In DNA form, the CDR3 reads TGCAGTGCTAGACCACTAGCGGGACCTAGGCATGAGCAGTTCTTC.

Comments on this clone: This may be a read error: a much more frequent sequence differs by one nucleotide. Distinct nucleotide sequences in the sample also encode this CDR3. This sequence joins TRBV5-6 and TRBJ2-7; 7 positions match TRBD2. Germline V gives CDR1 SGHDT, CDR2 YYEEEE. Trimming cost V 3 bases and J 3 bases; bases outside gene matches: 6. This CDR3 spans 14 amino acids. The CDR3 reads CASSSPRTSYEQYF. The CDR3 DNA is TGTGCCAGCAGCTCCCCTCGGACTAGCTACGAGCAGTACTTC.

This clone was counted ten times or more. The rearrangement uses TRBV20-1 and TRBJ2-7, with TRBD2 matching 12 bases. This CDR3 is 13 amino acids long. Germline-derived CDR1 and CDR2 are DFQATT and SNEGSKA (reference sequence). The V and J ends lost 5 bases and 4 bases, in that order; junction bases with no gene match: 3. As DNA, the CDR3 is TGCAGTGCTGCGGGACTAGCGGGTTACGAGCAGTACTTC. It is translated as CSAAGLAGYEQYF.

Ten or more counts support this clone. V and J are TRBV9 and TRBJ2-7; tentatively, D is TRBD1 (6 bases). Germline assignment: CDR1 SGDLS and CDR2 YYNGEE. This CDR3 spans 14 amino acids. Trimming left V 5 bases short and J 1 base short, with 13 bases between. The CDR3 sequence: CASSPPGQSYEQYF. The CDR3 nucleotides read TGTGCCAGCAGTCCACCAGGACAGTCCTACGAGCAGTACTTC.

This clone was seen ten or more times. The rearrangement links TRBV7-8 to TRBJ2-1; unclear D gene. This CDR3 comprises 12 residues. In germline, CDR1 is SGHVS, CDR2 FQNEAQ. Trimming removed 5 bases from V and 10 bases from J, with 12 bases in between. This CDR3 is CASSQRLGEQFF. The CDR3 DNA reads TGTGCCAGCAGCCAGAGACTCGGGGAGCAGTTCTTC.

This clone appeared many times. The chain carries TRBV20-1 and TRBJ2-1; D tentatively fits TRBD1 or TRBD2 (5 bases each). V was pared by 6 bases and J by 4 bases, with 13 bases between. From germline, CDR1 is DFQATT and CDR2 SNEGSKA (reference sequence). This CDR3 is built from 13 residues. This chain's CDR3 is CSAHRDPYNEQFF. The DNA of the CDR3 is TGCAGTGCCCACCGGGACCCGTACAATGAGCAGTTCTTC.

The chain is built from TRBV20-1 and TRBJ2-2; D ambiguous. V lost 2 bases, J lost 6 bases, and 13 bases lay in between. The CDR3 contains 14 residues. Germline V CDR1 and CDR2: DFQATT, SNEGSKA (reference sequence). The CDR3 region has the DNA TGCAGTGCTAGACAAAACCCGGCGTCCGGGGAGCTGTTTTTT. Translating it yields CSARQNPASGELFF.

This clone was seen a few times. The chain links TRBV6-1 to TRBJ2-7, with TRBD2 matching 9 bases. The CDR3 totals 15 residues. Germline values: CDR1 MNHNS, CDR2 SASEGT. The J segment lost 6 bases and the V segment lost 5 bases, leaving 11 bases of the junction unmatched. The CDR3: CASSFKAGGPGEQYF. The CDR3 bases are TGTGCCAGCAGTTTTAAGGCGGGAGGGCCGGGCGAGCAGTACTTC.

The sample holds a few counts of this clone. The J gene is TRBJ2-1, the V gene TRBV5-1; TRBD2 aligns across 7 bases. CDR3 length: 15 residues. Trimming took 2 bases from V and 8 from J; bases not matched to a gene: 10. Germline V gene data show CDR1 as SGHRS and CDR2 as YFSETQ. CDR3 loop: CASSFGGRVSDEQFF. The CDR3 nucleotides are TGCGCCAGCAGCTTCGGGGGGAGAGTTTCGGATGAGCAGTTCTTC.

This clone has ten or more counts. In DNA, the CDR3 is TGTGCCAGCAGTTACGGGGAGGGGGCGGGAGAGACCCAGTACTTC. It is translated as CASSYGEGAGETQYF. The V gene is TRBV28, the J gene TRBJ2-5; D possibly matches TRBD1 or TRBD2 (7 bases each). Germline values: CDR1 MDHEN, CDR2 SYDVKM. This CDR3 has 15 amino acids. V was trimmed by 4 bases and J by 4 bases, leaving 16 bases between them. Variable domain in full (rest from reference TRBV28 and TRBJ2-5): DVKVTQSSRYLVKRTGEKVFLECVQDMDHENMFWYRQDPGLGLRLIYFSYDVKMKEKGDIPEGYSVSREKKERFSLILESASTNQTSMYLCASSYGEGAGETQYFGPGTRLLVL.